This is a list of T cell receptor beta chains from one sample in a study of CD8+CD57+ T cells in acquired aplastic anemia. Each CDR3 protein is one row after TCRdb ran MiXCR on the reads. The sample has under 500,000 distinct CDR3 sequences, around 30% seen once. Sequences were obtained from sorted CD4+, CD8+, or CD8+CD57+ T cells (not recorded which) from PBMCs. All receptors come from a human donor with aplastic anemia. The CDR3 runs from the conserved cysteine through the conserved F or W. The D gene is left open where the match is weak. Not every row has a clone size; where given, it reads once, few, many or a size class.

>.|TRBJ1-2|TRBV11-1|.
CASGPLSVNYGYTF
TGTGCCAGCGGCCCACTTTCGGTTAACTATGGCTACACCTTC
>TRBD2|TRBJ2-3|TRBV7-2|.
CASSLGPGLAGITDTQYF
TGTGCCAGCAGCTTAGGGCCAGGACTAGCGGGAATCACAGATACGCAGTATTTT
>TRBD1|TRBJ2-7|TRBV19|many
CASSMGQARYEQYF
TGTGCCAGTAGTATGGGACAGGCGAGATACGAGCAGTACTTC
>.|TRBJ1-1|TRBV12-3/TRBV12-4|.
CASSAEDPRRGNTEAFF
TGTGCCAGCAGCGCCGAGGACCCCCGACGAGGGAACACTGAAGCTTTCTTT
>.|TRBJ2-3|TRBV20-1|many
CSAAVGPPDTQYF
TGCAGTGCCGCGGTGGGGCCACCAGATACGCAGTATTTT
>.|TRBJ2-1|TRBV7-3|.
CASSFRGGSNEQFF
TGTGCCAGCAGCTTTCGTGGAGGTAGTAATGAGCAGTTCTTC
>TRBD1|TRBJ1-5|TRBV20-1|.
CSAKQGDQPQHF
TGCAGTGCTAAGCAGGGGGATCAGCCCCAGCATTTT
>TRBD1|TRBJ1-3|TRBV5-1|.
CASSLGDRRSGNTIYF
TGCGCCAGCAGCTTGGGGGACAGACGCTCTGGAAACACCATATATTTT
>.|TRBJ2-3|TRBV7-8|many
CASSFVAGGTDTQYF
TGTGCCAGCAGCTTTGTGGCGGGCGGCACAGATACGCAGTATTTT
>.|TRBJ1-5|TRBV6-1|few
CASSAFEGMGNQPQHF
TGTGCCAGCAGTGCCTTTGAGGGCATGGGCAATCAGCCCCAGCATTTT
>.|TRBJ2-7|TRBV6-1|few
CASSETWDTGQYF
TGTGCCAGCAGTGAGACCTGGGACACCGGGCAGTACTTC
>TRBD1|TRBJ1-2|TRBV29-1|.
CSVSETGLYGYTF
TGCAGCGTGTCTGAGACAGGGCTCTACGGCTACACCTTC
>TRBD2|TRBJ2-3|TRBV15|many
CATSRPGLAGVYTQYF
TGTGCCACCAGCAGGCCGGGACTAGCGGGAGTCTATACGCAGTATTTT
>.|TRBJ1-4|TRBV20-1|few
CSAIRRGNEKPFF
TGCAGTGCGATAAGAAGGGGAAATGAAAAACCGTTTTTT
>.|TRBJ1-2|TRBV9|.
CASSGVCANYGYTF
TGTGCCAGCAGCGGAGTATGTGCTAACTATGGCTACACCTTC
>.|TRBJ1-6|TRBV2|.
CAGRGGYNSPLHF
TGTGCGGGTCGCGGAGGCTATAATTCACCCCTCCACTTT
>TRBD1|TRBJ2-2|TRBV12-3/TRBV12-4|.
CASSYTGRGQAGELFF
TGTGCCAGCAGTTACACAGGCAGGGGGCAGGCCGGGGAGCTGTTTTTT
>.|TRBJ2-5|TRBV4-1|.
CASSQVMMETQYF
TGCGCCAGCAGCCAAGTTATGATGGAGACCCAGTACTTC
>.|TRBJ2-7|TRBV5-4|.
CASSPTLSLYEQYF
TGTGCCAGCAGCCCGACTCTGTCTCTTTACGAGCAGTACTTC
>TRBD1|TRBJ2-6|TRBV11-1|few
CASSRPGQGSGANVLTF
TGTGCCAGCAGCCGTCCGGGACAGGGTTCTGGGGCCAACGTCCTGACTTTC
>TRBD2|TRBJ2-7|TRBV12-3/TRBV12-4|.
CASSFYEFGGGRHPYEQYF
TGTGCCAGCAGTTTTTATGAGTTTGGGGGCGGGAGGCACCCCTACGAGCAGTACTTC
>.|TRBJ2-5|TRBV29-1|.
CSADEETQYF
TGCAGCGCGGATGAAGAGACCCAGTACTTC
>.|TRBJ1-6|TRBV11-2|.
CASSHLEGSSNSPLHF
TGTGCCAGCAGTCACCTTGAGGGCAGTTCGAATTCACCCCTCCACTTT
>.|TRBJ1-2|TRBV15|few
CATSRDNCGGNGYTF
TGTGCCACCAGCAGAGATAATTGTGGGGGCAATGGCTACACCTTC
>.|TRBJ1-2|TRBV12-3/TRBV12-4|few
CASSLPELYGYTF
TGTGCCAGCAGTTTACCGGAGTTGTATGGCTACACCTTC
>.|TRBJ2-1|TRBV6-1|.
CASSDTQGPQFF
TGTGCCAGCAGTGATACTCAAGGACCGCAGTTCTTC
>TRBD1|TRBJ1-2|TRBV25-1|.
CASSQDEPGQGTRGYTF
TGTGCCAGCAGCCAAGATGAACCGGGACAGGGAACCCGAGGCTACACCTTC
>.|TRBJ1-5|TRBV19|many
CASSSGPPGVQPQHF
TGTGCCAGTAGTTCCGGGCCACCGGGAGTTCAGCCCCAGCATTTT